These 20 T cell receptor beta chains were all obtained from the same sample, sequenced in a study of metastatic and nonmetastatic thyroid tumors. No treatment of any kind had been given to any patient before thyroid surgery. TCRdb reanalyzed the PCR reads with MiXCR. The sample lists 53,000 or so clones; 20% were seen once. The sample was blood. These receptors came from a female donor with papillary thyroid cancer or a benign thyroid nodule (not recorded which). Some clones in this sample may be carry-over from other donors' samples.

In its sample, this clone was seen many times. The chain combines TRBV4-1 with TRBJ1-5; no clear D. Between the trimmed V and J ends, which lost 0 bases and 2 bases, there was a span of 20 bases. The length of the CDR3 is 19 residues. Germline loops: CDR1 MGHRA, CDR2 YSYEKL. The CDR3 DNA is TGCGCCAGCAGCCAAGAGACCGTCCGGAGAGGGAATGGCAATCAGCCCCAGCATTTT. Residues: CASSQETVRRGNGNQPQHF.

The chain employs TRBV11-2 and TRBJ2-1, with a tentative D call TRBD2 (6 bases). The CDR3 is 19 residues long. Germline-derived CDR1 and CDR2 are SGHAT and FQNNGV. Trimming took 0 bases from V and 3 from J, leaving 21 bases between them. The CDR3 spells CASSLDRGSGRSFYNEQFF. The DNA for the CDR3 is TGTGCCAGCAGCTTAGATCGGGGTAGCGGTAGGTCGTTCTACAATGAGCAGTTCTTC.

This clone was seen at least ten times. The chain links TRBV3-1 to TRBJ1-1, with a tentative D call TRBD1 (5 bases). Germline V gives CDR1 LGHDT, CDR2 YNNKEL (reference sequence). CDR3 length: 14 residues. Trimming cost V 8 bases and J 0 bases, with 13 bases left between them. The chain's CDR3 is CASRWGDLNTEAFF. The CDR3 DNA sequence: TGTGCCAGCCGGTGGGGGGACCTGAACACTGAAGCTTTCTTT.

This clone was recorded at least ten times. A much larger clone sits a single nucleotide away, making a read error possible. This CDR3 is also generated by other DNA sequences in the sample. The chain is built from TRBV28 and TRBJ2-1; D ambiguous. CDR3 length equals 16 residues. CDR1 is MDHEN and CDR2 is SYDVKM in the germline V gene. The CDR3 DNA reads as TGTGCCAGCAATACTCTCCAGATTACATCCTACAATGAGCAATTCTTC. Its protein is CASNTLQITSYNEQFF.

This clone was recorded a few times. A much larger clone differs by one base, so this may be a read error. The gene calls are TRBV10-2 and TRBJ2-5; 11 nucleotides agree with TRBD2. Germline assignment: CDR1 WSHSY and CDR2 SAAADI. The CDR3 extends over 15 amino acids. V lost 5 bases and J lost 5; bases outside the gene matches: 7. This chain's CDR3 is CASSWQGLAEETQYF. In nucleotides, the CDR3 is TGCGCCAGCAGTTGGCAGGGACTAGCGGAGGAGACCCAGTACTTC.

As DNA, the CDR3 is TGTGCCAGCAGCCTACCCCCGAACTGCTACGAGCAGTACTTC. Translated, it gives CASSLPPNCYEQYF. The gene calls are TRBV6-1 and TRBJ2-7; D uncertain. Germline V gene sequence: CDR1 MNHNS, CDR2 SASEGT. The CDR3 loop spans 14 amino acids. The V and J ends lost 6 bases and 3 bases respectively, with 15 bases between them.

This clone occurred many times. V gene TRBV7-2 combines with J gene TRBJ2-1; D ambiguous. The CDR3 is made up of 17 amino acids. The germline V gene has CDR1 SGHTA and CDR2 FQGNSA. The ends were cut back, 2 bases at V and 6 bases at J, with 20 bases in the middle. The CDR3 protein is CASSLKGYKASINEQFF. CDR3 nucleotide sequence: TGTGCCAGCAGCTTAAAAGGGTATAAGGCCTCTATCAATGAGCAGTTCTTC. Drawing the rest from reference TRBV7-2 and TRBJ2-1, the complete variable domain is GAGVSQSPSNKVTEKGKDVELRCDPISGHTALYWYRQSLGQGLEFLIYFQGNSAPDKSGLPSDRFSAERTGGSVSTLTIQRTQQEDSAVYLCASSLKGYKASINEQFFGPGTRLTVL.

This clone was counted ten times or more. This chain uses TRBV6-1 with TRBJ2-7; D is possibly TRBD2 (5 bases). Germline assignment: CDR1 MNHNS and CDR2 SASEGT. Trimming removed 3 bases at V and 3 bases at J, with 6 bases between. The CDR3 is 12 residues long. CDR3 region: CASSDRGYEQYF. In DNA, the CDR3 is TGTGCCAGCAGTGATCGGGGCTACGAGCAGTACTTC.

Turning to this clone: Sequence at one end of the junction differs from germline and may be a read error. This chain uses TRBV7-2 with TRBJ2-7, with 8 positions matching TRBD2. CDR1 SGHTA and CDR2 FQGNSA come from the germline V gene. The length of the CDR3 is 16 residues. The CDR3 loop is CASSLALGGRTYDQYF. The CDR3 DNA is TGTGCCAGCAGCCTAGCGTTAGGCGGGAGGACCTACGATCAGTACTTC.

This clone was seen repeatedly, ten times or more. The rearrangement links TRBV7-2 to TRBJ1-2; tentative D call: TRBD1 (5 bases). The V gene's germline CDR1 is SGHTA and CDR2 FQGNSA. The CDR3 sequence is 16 residues long. V lost 5 bases, J lost 7 bases, and 23 bases lay in between. The CDR3 is CASSLFGGGIRGGYTF. The CDR3 nucleotides are TGTGCCAGCAGCCTCTTTGGGGGGGGGATCAGAGGTGGCTACACCTTC.

Remarks on this clone: This clone may be a read error of a much larger clone one base away. The rearrangement links TRBV7-6 to TRBJ2-1; D is unclear. The CDR3 is made up of 14 amino acids. CDR1 is SGHVS, CDR2 FNYEAQ, per germline. V was trimmed by 5 bases and J by 10 bases, leaving 18 bases between them. Written as DNA, the CDR3 is TGTGCCAGCAGCCCCTGGGAACAATACCAGGAGCAGTTCTTC. Translated, it gives CASSPWEQYQEQFF.

This clone has at least ten counts. The V and J genes are TRBV28 and TRBJ2-5; D may be TRBD2 (6 bases). The CDR3 covers 14 residues. Germline-derived CDR1 and CDR2 are MDHEN and SYDVKM. V lost 3 bases, J lost 1 base, and 9 bases lay in between. CDR3 sequence reads: CASSLAGRQETQYF. CDR3 bases: TGTGCCAGCAGTTTGGCGGGGCGCCAAGAGACCCAGTACTTC.

This chain joins TRBV30 and TRBJ2-7; TRBD2 matches 9 bases. After removal of 7 bases from V and 1 base from J, the junction contained 17 bases not matched to a gene. This CDR3 comprises 17 residues. Germline V gene lookup returns CDR1 GTSNPN and CDR2 SVGIG (reference sequence). CDR3 amino acids: CALISQWASGASYEQYF. The DNA for the CDR3 is TGTGCCTTGATTAGTCAGTGGGCTAGCGGGGCATCCTACGAGCAGTACTTC.

This clone was seen many times. The chain couples TRBV10-3 to TRBJ2-5; tentatively, D is TRBD2 (6 bases). With 6 bases removed from V and 5 bases from J, the gap between germline ends came to 13 bases. This CDR3 has 13 residues. Germline loops: CDR1 ENHRY, CDR2 SYGVKD. CDR3 DNA sequence: TGTGCCATCAGCGTCGGGGGTGGGGAGACCCAGTACTTC. Translating gives CAISVGGGETQYF.

This clone was counted between two and nine times. The junction does not match germline at one end; this may be a read error. The chain joins TRBV7-3 to TRBJ2-3, with D tentatively TRBD2 (6 bases). This CDR3 has 15 residues. The germline V gene encodes CDR1 SGHTA and CDR2 FQGTGA. In DNA form, the CDR3 reads TGTGCCAGCAACTTAGTTCGGGAGAGCACAGGTACGCAGTATTTT. Protein: CASNLVRESTGTQYF.

This clone has at least ten counts. V gene TRBV25-1 combines with J gene TRBJ2-4; D is unresolved. This CDR3 is built from 15 residues. Germline CDR1 MGHDK, CDR2 SYGVNS. With 5 bases removed from V and 2 bases from J, the gap between germline ends came to 13 bases. CDR3 region: CASSPSRLTKNIQYF. DNA for the CDR3: TGTGCCAGCAGTCCCAGTAGGCTAACCAAAAACATTCAGTACTTC. Complete variable domain (other parts from reference TRBV25-1 and TRBJ2-4): EADIYQTPRYLVIGTGKKITLECSQTMGHDKMYWYQQDPGMELHLIHYSYGVNSTEKGDLSSESTVSRIRTEHFPLTLESARPSHTSQYLCASSPSRLTKNIQYFGAGTRLSVL.

This clone was observed many times. The chain employs TRBV6-1 and TRBJ2-7; tentatively, D is TRBD1 (6 bases). The germline CDR1 and CDR2 sequences are MNHNS and SASEGT. The V gene lost 8 bases and the J gene lost 2 bases, with 16 bases spanning the gap. There are 14 residues in the CDR3. The CDR3 spells CASYNQGQTYEQYF. The CDR3 region has the DNA TGTGCCAGCTATAACCAGGGGCAGACCTACGAGCAGTACTTC.

This clone was counted many times. The chain is built from TRBV27 and TRBJ1-1; D not resolved. Between the trimmed V and J ends, which lost 6 bases and 3 bases, there was a span of 17 bases. Germline CDR1 reads MNHEY; CDR2 reads SMNVEV (reference sequence). CDR3 length equals 15 residues. CDR3 in DNA: TGTGCCAGCAGCTCCCGGGGTGTGTTGGACACTGAAGCTTTCTTT. This codes for CASSSRGVLDTEAFF.

This clone was observed many times. The chain couples TRBV5-4 to TRBJ2-6; no definite D call. With 0 bases removed from V and 4 bases from J, the gap between germline ends came to 5 bases. The CDR3 consists of 14 residues. Germline V CDR1 and CDR2: SGHNT, YYREEE (reference sequence). The CDR3 bases are TGTGCCAGCAGCTTGGCCGGGGGGGCCAACGTCCTGACTTTC. Its protein is CASSLAGGANVLTF. The variable domain in full, with the rest retrieved from reference TRBV5-4 and TRBJ2-6, is ETGVTQSPTHLIKTRGQQVTLRCSSQSGHNTVSWYQQALGQGPQFIFQYYREEENGRGNFPPRFSGLQFPNYSSELNVNALELDDSALYLCASSLAGGANVLTFGAGSRLTVL.

This sequence joins TRBV28 and TRBJ1-1; 10 bases align to TRBD1. V dropped 9 bases and J dropped 7; count of bases not matched to a gene: 14. The germline V gene has CDR1 MDHEN and CDR2 SYDVKM. This CDR3 comprises 15 residues. CDR3 loop: CARSLEGQGIDEAFF. CDR3 sequence (DNA): TGTGCCAGAAGTCTCGAGGGACAGGGGATCGATGAAGCTTTCTTT.